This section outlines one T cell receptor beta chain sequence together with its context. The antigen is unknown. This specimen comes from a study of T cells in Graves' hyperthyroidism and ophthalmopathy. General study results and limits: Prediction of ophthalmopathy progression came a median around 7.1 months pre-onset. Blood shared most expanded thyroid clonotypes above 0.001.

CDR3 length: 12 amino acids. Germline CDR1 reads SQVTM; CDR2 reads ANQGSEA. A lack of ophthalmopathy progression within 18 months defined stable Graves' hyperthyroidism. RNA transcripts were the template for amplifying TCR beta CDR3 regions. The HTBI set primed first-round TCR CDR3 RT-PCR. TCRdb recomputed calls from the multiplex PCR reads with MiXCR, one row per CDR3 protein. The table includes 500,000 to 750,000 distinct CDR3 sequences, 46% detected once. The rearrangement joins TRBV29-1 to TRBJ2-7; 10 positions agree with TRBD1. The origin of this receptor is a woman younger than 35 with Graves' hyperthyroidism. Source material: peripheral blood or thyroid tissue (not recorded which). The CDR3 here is CSGTGVFYEQYF. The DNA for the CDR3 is TGCAGTGGGACAGGGGTCTTCTACGAGCAGTACTTC.